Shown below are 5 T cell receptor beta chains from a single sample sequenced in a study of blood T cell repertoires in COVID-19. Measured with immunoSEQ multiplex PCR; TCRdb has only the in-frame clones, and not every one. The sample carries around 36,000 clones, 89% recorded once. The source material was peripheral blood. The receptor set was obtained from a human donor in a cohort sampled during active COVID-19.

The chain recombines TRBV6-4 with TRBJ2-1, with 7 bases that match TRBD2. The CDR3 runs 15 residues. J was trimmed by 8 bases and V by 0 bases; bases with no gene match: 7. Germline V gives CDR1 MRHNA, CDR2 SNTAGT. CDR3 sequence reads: CASSDSSGGGDEQFF. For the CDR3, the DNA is TGTGCCAGCAGTGACTCGTCGGGGGGTGGGGATGAGCAGTTCTTC.

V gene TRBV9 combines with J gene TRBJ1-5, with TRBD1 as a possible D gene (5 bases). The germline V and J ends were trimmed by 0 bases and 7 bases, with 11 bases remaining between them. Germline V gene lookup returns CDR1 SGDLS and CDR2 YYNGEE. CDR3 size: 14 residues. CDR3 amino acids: CASSVGSGGQPQHF. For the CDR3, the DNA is TGTGCCAGCAGCGTAGGCAGCGGGGGACAGCCCCAGCATTTT.

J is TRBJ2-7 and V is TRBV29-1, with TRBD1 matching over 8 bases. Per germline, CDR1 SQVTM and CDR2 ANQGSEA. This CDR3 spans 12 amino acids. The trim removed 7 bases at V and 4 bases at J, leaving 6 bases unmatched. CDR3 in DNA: TGCAGCGCGACAGGGGTCAATTACGAGCAGTACTTC. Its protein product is CSATGVNYEQYF.

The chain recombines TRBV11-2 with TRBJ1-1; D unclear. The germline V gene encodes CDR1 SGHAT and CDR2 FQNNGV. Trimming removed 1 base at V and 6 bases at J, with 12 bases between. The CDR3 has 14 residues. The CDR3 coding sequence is TGTGCCAGCAGCTTAGTTGAGGGAACGTCTGAAGCTTTCTTT. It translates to CASSLVEGTSEAFF. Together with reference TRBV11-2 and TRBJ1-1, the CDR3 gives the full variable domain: EAGVAQSPRYKIIEKRQSVAFWCNPISGHATLYWYQQILGQGPKLLIQFQNNGVVDDSQLPKDRFSAERLKGVDSTLKIQPAKLEDSAVYLCASSLVEGTSEAFFGQGTRLTVV.

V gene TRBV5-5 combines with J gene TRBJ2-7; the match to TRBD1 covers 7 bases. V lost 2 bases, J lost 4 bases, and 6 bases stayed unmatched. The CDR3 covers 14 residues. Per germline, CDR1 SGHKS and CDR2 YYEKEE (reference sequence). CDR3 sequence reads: CASSFRQGAYEQYF. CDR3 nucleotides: TGTGCCAGCAGCTTTCGACAGGGAGCGTACGAGCAGTACTTC. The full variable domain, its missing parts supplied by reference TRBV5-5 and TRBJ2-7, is DAGVTQSPTHLIKTRGQQVTLRCSPISGHKSVSWYQQVLGQGPQFIFQYYEKEERGRGNFPDRFSARQFPNYSSELNVNALLLGDSALYLCASSFRQGAYEQYFGPGTRLTVT.